The subject of this entry is one T cell receptor beta chain. This entry comes from a study of T cell changes during pregnancy in multiple sclerosis. TCRdb's table, derived via immunoSEQ multiplex PCR, lists solely in-frame clones and lacks some. The table has over 65,000 clones, approximately 89% seen once. The sequence derives from a female donor in good health, enrolled as a control in a pregnancy study. Source: peripheral blood, taken in the first trimester of pregnancy.

This CDR3 is CASKPTNSPLHF. The CDR3 DNA reads as TGTGCCAGCAAGCCCACGAATTCACCCCTCCACTTT. The rearrangement uses TRBV6-4 and TRBJ1-6; D is unclear. The CDR3 length is 12 residues. Germline values: CDR1 MRHNA, CDR2 SNTAGT. V lost 7 bases and J 7 bases, leaving 8 bases between the germline ends.